The sequence of this T cell receptor beta chain was determined in a study of blood T cells in healthy people across ages (dated by TCRdb to about 2015). Study-wide context: In model experiments, template switching captured about one uniquely barcoded TCR beta cDNA molecule for every two T cells. To track age-related changes in TCR beta repertoire diversity, the study relied on deep sequencing normalized with unique cDNA molecular identifiers. The donors were divided into four age groups: young (average around 15 years), middle-aged (about 39), aged (approximately 62) and long-lived (82). To avoid experimental bias, donors of different ages were spread randomly across the sequencing lanes. For two donors (one aged 18 to 29 and one aged 80 or older), the study analyzed two additional independent replicas of 1 million unique cDNA reads from the same blood draw.

Taken from cysteine to phenylalanine, the CDR3 has 15 residues. The read is trimmed to its CDR3 DNA, 45 bases read in frame from base 1. Per the germline V gene, MGHRA is the CDR1 and YSYEKL is the CDR2. The junction shows trimming of 5 bases on V and 5 bases on J, and the gene matches do not reach 10 bases of it. Study-wide conclusions, independent of this receptor: Observed TCR beta diversity per million T cells fell roughly linearly with age, and a significant reduction was already apparent by age roughly 40. Estimates of total diversity based on one million sequenced T cells were considered lower bounds and underestimates. Because donor CMV infection status was unknown, age-related changes in expanded clonotypes were potentially confounded. There was a strong correlation between observed TCR beta diversity and the percentage of naive T cells measured by flow cytometry. Compared with the aged group, the long-lived group had more naive CD4+ T cells, fewer expanded clones and increased TCR diversity, suggesting age selection. Conclusive comparison of naive and antigen-experienced compartments was prevented by the profiling of bulk unsorted PBMCs.

The method was 5' RACE. The sequencer was an Illumina HiSeq 2500. A second PCR of 7 to 11 cycles was run with a J-beta primer mix and a sample-barcoded 5' primer. A unique molecular identifier was introduced onto each TCR beta cDNA molecule by a template-switch 5' adaptor carrying 12 random nucleotides. At least 2.5 million CDR3-containing paired-end reads were obtained from each sample. The Mint cDNA synthesis kit, primed by a TRBC-specific oligonucleotide, was used to synthesize first-strand cDNA from all RNA. All cDNA was treated with uracil-DNA glycosylase and then went through a first 18-cycle PCR with the universal primers M1SS and BC2_uni_R. Per the source publication's procedure: For normalization, 1 million high-quality reads were randomly selected from each sample, with every read carrying a distinct molecular identifier. Instead of being binned into consensus sequences, reads with shared molecular identifiers were discarded. MiTCR, set to a Q25 quality threshold and the strictest error-elimination algorithm, was used for CDR3 identification, clonotype clustering and error correction. A nonparametric unseen species model with Euler transformation was used to estimate a lower bound on total TCR beta diversity. TCRdb reprocessed the public reads (quality trimming at Q25 with fastp, clone calling with MiXCR) and kept in-frame beta chains. CDR3 protein sequences are deduplicated, and each keeps its most common genes and DNA. TCRdb's processing, not the authors' own work, is the source of the V and J calls. In all, the sample holds 650,000 to 1,000,000 distinct CDR3 sequences, and less than 60% of those were seen once. The ten largest clones add up to over 15% of the sample.

This clonotype was seen more than once but under ten times. The antigen this receptor binds is unknown. No base qualities exist here, and no much larger clone lies one base off it. Systemically healthy Caucasian individuals from Russia, 39 in total and aged about 6 to 90 years, were included as donors. Around 10 milliliters of peripheral blood were collected from each donor into EDTA-treated Vacutainer tubes. PBMCs were isolated by Ficoll-Paque density-gradient centrifugation, with at least 6 million obtained per sample. Total RNA, at least 6 micrograms per sample, was extracted from PBMCs with Trizol reagent. For every donor, flow cytometry on a PBMC aliquot measured the percentage of naive CD45RAhigh/CD27high T cells.

Material: blood. The source is a man older than 75 in good health. The receptor chain draws on TRBV4-1 and TRBJ2-7; TRBD2 fits 9 bases in the junction. DNA sequence: TGCGCCAGCAGCTTCGGCGGTAGCGGGAGTAACGAGCAGTACTTC. Translated, it gives CASSFGGSGSNEQYF.